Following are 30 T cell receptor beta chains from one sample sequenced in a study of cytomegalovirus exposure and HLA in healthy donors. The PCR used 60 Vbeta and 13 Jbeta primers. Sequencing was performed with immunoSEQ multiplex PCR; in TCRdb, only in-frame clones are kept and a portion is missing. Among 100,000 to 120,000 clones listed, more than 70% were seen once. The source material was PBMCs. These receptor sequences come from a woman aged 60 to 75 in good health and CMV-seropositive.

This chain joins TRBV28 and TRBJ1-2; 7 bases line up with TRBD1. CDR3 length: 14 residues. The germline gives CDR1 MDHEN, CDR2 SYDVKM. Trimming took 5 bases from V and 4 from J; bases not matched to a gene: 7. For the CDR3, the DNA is TGTGCCAGCAGTCGGACAGGCCGCCTCTATGGCTACACCTTC. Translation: CASSRTGRLYGYTF.

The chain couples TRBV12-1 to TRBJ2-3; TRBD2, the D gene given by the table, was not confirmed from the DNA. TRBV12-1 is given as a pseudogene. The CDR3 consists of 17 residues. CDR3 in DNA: TGTGCCAGCAGCTTTGGGTACCTAGCGGGGTCAACAGATACGCAGTATTTT. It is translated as CASSFGYLAGSTDTQYF.

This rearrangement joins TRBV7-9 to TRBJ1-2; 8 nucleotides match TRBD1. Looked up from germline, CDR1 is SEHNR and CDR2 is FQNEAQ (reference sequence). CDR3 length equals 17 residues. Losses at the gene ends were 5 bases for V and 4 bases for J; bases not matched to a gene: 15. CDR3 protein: CASSPQGAQLASYGYTF. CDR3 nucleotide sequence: TGTGCCAGCAGCCCTCAGGGGGCGCAATTAGCTAGCTATGGCTACACCTTC.

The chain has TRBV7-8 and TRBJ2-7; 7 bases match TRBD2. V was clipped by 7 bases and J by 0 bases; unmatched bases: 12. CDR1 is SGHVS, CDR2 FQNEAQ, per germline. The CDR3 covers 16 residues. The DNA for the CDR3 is TGTGCCAGCACAAACACAGCGGGGTCGATCTCCTACGAGCAGTACTTC. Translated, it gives CASTNTAGSISYEQYF. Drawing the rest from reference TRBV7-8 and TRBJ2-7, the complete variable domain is GAGVSQSPRYKVAKRGQDVALRCDPISGHVSLFWYQQALGQGPEFLTYFQNEAQLDKSGLPSDRFFAERPEGSVSTLKIQRTQQEDSAVYLCASTNTAGSISYEQYFGPGTRLTVT.

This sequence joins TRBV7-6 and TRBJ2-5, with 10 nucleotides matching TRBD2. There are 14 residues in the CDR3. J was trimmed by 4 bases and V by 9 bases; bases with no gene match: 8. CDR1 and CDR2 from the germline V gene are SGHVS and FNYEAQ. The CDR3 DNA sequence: TGTGCCAGTAAAGCTAGCGGGAGTTTAGAGACCCAGTACTTC. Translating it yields CASKASGSLETQYF.

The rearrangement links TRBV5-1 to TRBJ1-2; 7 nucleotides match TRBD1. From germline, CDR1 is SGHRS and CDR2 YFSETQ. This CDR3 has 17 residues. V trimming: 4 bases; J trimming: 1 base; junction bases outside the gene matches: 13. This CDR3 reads CASSRGTAASHNYGYTF. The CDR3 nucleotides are TGCGCCAGCAGCCGGGGGACAGCCGCAAGCCATAACTATGGCTACACCTTC. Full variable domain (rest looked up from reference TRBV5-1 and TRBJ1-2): KAGVTQTPRYLIKTRGQQVTLSCSPISGHRSVSWYQQTPGQGLQFLFEYFSETQRNKGNFPGRFSGRQFSNSRSEMNVSTLELGDSALYLCASSRGTAASHNYGYTFGSGTRLTVV.

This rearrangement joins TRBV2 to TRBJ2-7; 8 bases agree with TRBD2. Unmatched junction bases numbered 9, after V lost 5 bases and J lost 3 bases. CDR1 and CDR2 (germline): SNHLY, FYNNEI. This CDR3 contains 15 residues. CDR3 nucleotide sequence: TGTGCCAGCAGTTCCGGGCGGGAGGTGAGCTACGAGCAGTACTTC. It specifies CASSSGREVSYEQYF.

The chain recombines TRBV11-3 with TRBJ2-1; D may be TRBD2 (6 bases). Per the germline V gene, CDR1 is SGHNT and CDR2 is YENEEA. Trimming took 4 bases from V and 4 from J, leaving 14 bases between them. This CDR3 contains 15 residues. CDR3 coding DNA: TGTGCCAGCAGCTCTTTCGAGCGGGCTTACAATGAGCAGTTCTTC. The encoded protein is CASSSFERAYNEQFF.

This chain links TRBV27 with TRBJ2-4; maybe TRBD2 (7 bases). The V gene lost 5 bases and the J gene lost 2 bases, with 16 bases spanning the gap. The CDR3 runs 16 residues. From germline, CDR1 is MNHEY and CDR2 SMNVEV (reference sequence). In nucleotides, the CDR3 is TGTGCCAGCAGTAGGGGAGGGGGGGTCCCCAAAAACATTCAGTACTTC. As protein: CASSRGGGVPKNIQYF.

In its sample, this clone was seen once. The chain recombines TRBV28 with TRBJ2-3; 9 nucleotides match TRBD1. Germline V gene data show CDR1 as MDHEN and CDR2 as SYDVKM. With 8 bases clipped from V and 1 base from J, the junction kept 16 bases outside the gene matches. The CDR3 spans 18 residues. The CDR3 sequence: CASEGGKTGGKGTDTQYF. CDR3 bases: TGTGCCAGCGAGGGCGGAAAAACAGGGGGCAAAGGCACAGATACGCAGTATTTT. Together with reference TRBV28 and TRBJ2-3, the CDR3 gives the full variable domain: DVKVTQSSRYLVKRTGEKVFLECVQDMDHENMFWYRQDPGLGLRLIYFSYDVKMKEKGDIPEGYSVSREKKERFSLILESASTNQTSMYLCASEGGKTGGKGTDTQYFGPGTRLTVL.

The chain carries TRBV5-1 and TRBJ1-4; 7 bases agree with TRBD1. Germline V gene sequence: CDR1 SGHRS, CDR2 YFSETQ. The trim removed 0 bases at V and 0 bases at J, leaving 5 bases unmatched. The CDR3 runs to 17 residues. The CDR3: CASSLGRGVATNEKLFF. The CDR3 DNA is TGCGCCAGCAGCTTGGGCAGGGGGGTCGCAACTAATGAAAAACTGTTTTTT. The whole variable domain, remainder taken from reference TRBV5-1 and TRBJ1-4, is KAGVTQTPRYLIKTRGQQVTLSCSPISGHRSVSWYQQTPGQGLQFLFEYFSETQRNKGNFPGRFSGRQFSNSRSEMNVSTLELGDSALYLCASSLGRGVATNEKLFFGSGTQLSVL.

CDR3 sequence reads: CASSYESGANVLTF. CDR3 sequence (DNA): TGCGCCAGCAGCTACGAGTCTGGGGCCAACGTCCTGACTTTC. This chain joins TRBV5-1 and TRBJ2-6, with D uncertain. The length of the CDR3 is 14 residues. Germline lookup yields CDR1 SGHRS and CDR2 YFSETQ. V was clipped by 3 bases and J by 1 base, with 5 bases between them.

CDR3 bases: TGCGCCAGCAGCTTGGGCGGGGGATTTAATGAAAAACTGTTTTTT. This sequence encodes CASSLGGGFNEKLFF. This chain links TRBV5-1 with TRBJ1-4; possible D gene TRBD1, 5 bases. Trimming pared 0 bases from V and 4 bases from J, leaving 10 bases between. The CDR3 has 15 amino acids. Germline lookup yields CDR1 SGHRS and CDR2 YFSETQ.

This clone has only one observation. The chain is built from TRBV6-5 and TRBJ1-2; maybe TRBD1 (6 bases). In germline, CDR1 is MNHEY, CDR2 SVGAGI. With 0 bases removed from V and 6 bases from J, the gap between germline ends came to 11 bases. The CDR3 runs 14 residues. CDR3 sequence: CASSYSQGLHGYTF. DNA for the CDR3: TGTGCCAGCAGTTACTCACAGGGTTTGCATGGCTACACCTTC.

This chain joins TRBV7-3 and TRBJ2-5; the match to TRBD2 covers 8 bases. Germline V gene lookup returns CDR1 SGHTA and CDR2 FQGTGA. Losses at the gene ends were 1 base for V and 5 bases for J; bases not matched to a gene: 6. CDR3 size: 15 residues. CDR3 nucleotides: TGTGCCAGCAGCTTAATGCGGGGGGATGGGGAGACCCAGTACTTC. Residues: CASSLMRGDGETQYF.

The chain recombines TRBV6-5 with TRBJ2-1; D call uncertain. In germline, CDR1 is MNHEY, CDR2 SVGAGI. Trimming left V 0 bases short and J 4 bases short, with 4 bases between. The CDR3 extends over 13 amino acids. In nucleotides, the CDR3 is TGTGCCAGCAGTTACTCGACTTACAATGAGCAGTTCTTC. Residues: CASSYSTYNEQFF.

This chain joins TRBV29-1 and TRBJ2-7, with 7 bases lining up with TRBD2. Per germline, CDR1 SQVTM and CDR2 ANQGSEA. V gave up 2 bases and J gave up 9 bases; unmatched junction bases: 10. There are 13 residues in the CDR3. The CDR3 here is CSVEREGNGPQYF. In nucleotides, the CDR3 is TGCAGCGTTGAAAGGGAGGGAAATGGGCCGCAGTACTTC.

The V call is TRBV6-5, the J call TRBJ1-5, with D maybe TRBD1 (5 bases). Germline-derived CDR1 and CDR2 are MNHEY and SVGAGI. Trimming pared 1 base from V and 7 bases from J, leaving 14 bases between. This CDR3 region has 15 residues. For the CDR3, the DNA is TGTGCCAGCAGTTACTGGGACGGGGGGTCCCAGCCCCAGCATTTT. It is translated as CASSYWDGGSQPQHF.

The CDR3 spells CASSPRLAGDEQYF. The DNA for the CDR3 is TGTGCCAGCTCACCGCGACTAGCGGGGGACGAGCAGTACTTC. V usage is TRBV18 and J usage is TRBJ2-7; 12 bases agree with TRBD2. Germline lookup yields CDR1 KGHSH and CDR2 LQKENI. This CDR3 has 14 residues. After removal of 3 bases from V and 5 bases from J, the junction contained 2 bases not matched to a gene.

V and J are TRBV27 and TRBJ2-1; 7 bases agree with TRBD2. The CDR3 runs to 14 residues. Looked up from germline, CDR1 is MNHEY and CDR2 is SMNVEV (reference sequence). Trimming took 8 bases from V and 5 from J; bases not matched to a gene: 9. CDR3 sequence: CASSRDYADNEQFF. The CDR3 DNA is TGTGCCAGCTCCCGGGACTATGCTGACAATGAGCAGTTCTTC.

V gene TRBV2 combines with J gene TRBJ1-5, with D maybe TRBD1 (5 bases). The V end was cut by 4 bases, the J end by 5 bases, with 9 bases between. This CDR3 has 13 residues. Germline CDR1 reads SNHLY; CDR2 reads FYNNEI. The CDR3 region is CASSVGADQPQHF. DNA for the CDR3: TGTGCCAGCAGTGTAGGGGCGGATCAGCCCCAGCATTTT. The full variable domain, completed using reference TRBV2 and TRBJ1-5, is EPEVTQTPSHQVTQMGQEVILRCVPISNHLYFYWYRQILGQKVEFLVSFYNNEISEKSEIFDDQFSVERPDGSNFTLKIRSTKLEDSAMYFCASSVGADQPQHFGDGTRLSIL.

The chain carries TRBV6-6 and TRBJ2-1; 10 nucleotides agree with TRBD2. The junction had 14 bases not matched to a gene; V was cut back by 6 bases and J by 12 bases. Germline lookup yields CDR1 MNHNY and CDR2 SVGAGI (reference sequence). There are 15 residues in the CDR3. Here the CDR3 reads CASSLGTSVLNGQFF. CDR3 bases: TGTGCCAGCAGCCTCGGGACTAGCGTACTCAACGGGCAGTTCTTC.

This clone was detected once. CDR3 amino acids: CASSEWREMGTEAFF. In nucleotides, the CDR3 is TGTGCCAGCAGTGAATGGAGGGAGATGGGGACTGAAGCTTTCTTT. This chain joins TRBV2 and TRBJ1-1; no definite D call. The germline CDR1 and CDR2 sequences are SNHLY and FYNNEI. This CDR3 has 15 residues. Trimming left V 2 bases short and J 5 bases short, with 15 bases between.

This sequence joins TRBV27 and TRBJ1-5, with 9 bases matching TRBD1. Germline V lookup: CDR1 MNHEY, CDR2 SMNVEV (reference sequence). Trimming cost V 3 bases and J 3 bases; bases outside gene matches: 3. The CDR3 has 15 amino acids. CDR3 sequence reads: CASSFGTGNNQPQHF. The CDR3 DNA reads TGTGCCAGCAGTTTTGGGACAGGGAACAATCAGCCCCAGCATTTT.

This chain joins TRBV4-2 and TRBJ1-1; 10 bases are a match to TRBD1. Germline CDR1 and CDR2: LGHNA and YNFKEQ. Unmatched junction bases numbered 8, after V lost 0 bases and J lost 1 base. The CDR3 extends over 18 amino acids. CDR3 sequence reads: CASSQEDSRQGANTEAFF. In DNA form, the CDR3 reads TGTGCCAGCAGCCAAGAAGATTCCAGACAGGGGGCGAACACTGAAGCTTTCTTT.

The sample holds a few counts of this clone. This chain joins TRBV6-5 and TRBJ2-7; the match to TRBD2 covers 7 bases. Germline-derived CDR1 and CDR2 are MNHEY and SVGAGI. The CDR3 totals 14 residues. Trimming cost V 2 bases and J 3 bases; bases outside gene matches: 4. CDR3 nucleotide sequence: TGTGCCAGCAGTTACCTTGCTAGCGGCTACGAGCAGTACTTC. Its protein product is CASSYLASGYEQYF.

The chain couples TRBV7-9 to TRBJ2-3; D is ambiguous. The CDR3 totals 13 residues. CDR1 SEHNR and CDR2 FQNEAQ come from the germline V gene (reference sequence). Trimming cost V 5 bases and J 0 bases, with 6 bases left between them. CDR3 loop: CASSQQSTDTQYF. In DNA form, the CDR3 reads TGTGCCAGCAGCCAACAAAGCACAGATACGCAGTATTTT.

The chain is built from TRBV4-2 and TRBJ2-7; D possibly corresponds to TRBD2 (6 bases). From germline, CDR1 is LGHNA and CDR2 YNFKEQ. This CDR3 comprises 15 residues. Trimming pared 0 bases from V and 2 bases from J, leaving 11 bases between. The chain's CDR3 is CASSQDSGGTYEQYF. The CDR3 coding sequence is TGTGCCAGCAGCCAAGATAGCGGCGGCACCTACGAGCAGTACTTC.

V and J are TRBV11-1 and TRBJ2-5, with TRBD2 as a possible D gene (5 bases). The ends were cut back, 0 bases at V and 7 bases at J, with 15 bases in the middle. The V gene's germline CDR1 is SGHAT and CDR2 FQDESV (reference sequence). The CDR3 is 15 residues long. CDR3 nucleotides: TGTGCCAGCAGCTTAGCGGAGGCAGTCCTCGGGACCCAGTACTTC. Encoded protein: CASSLAEAVLGTQYF.

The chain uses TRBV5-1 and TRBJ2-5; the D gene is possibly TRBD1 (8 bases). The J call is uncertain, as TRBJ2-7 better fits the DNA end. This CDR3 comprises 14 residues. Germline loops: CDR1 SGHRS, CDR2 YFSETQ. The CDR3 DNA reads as TGCGCCAGCAGGGTACAGGGGGGGACCTACGAGCAGTACTTC. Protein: CASRVQGGTYEQYF.